The rows below give T cell receptor beta chains drawn from one sample of a study of T-cell reconstitution after alpha-beta-depleted transplantation in children. One entry per CDR3 protein results from TCRdb running MiXCR on the PCR reads. The table includes hundreds of thousands of distinct CDR3 sequences, approximately 12% detected once. The material sequenced was PBMCs from the stem cell graft donor, taken from the stem cell graft. The origin of the receptors is a human donor who donated a stem cell graft to a child with acute lymphoblastic leukemia. Both conserved end residues are part of each CDR3. A D gene is named only where the DNA matches it firmly. Only some rows state a clone size, as once, few, many or a class for expanded clones.

clone size: many; J gene: TRBJ2-7; D gene: TRBD1; V gene: TRBV7-9; CDR3 protein: CASSSGQLLSYEQYF; CDR3 DNA: TGTGCCAGCAGCTCGGGACAGCTCCTCTCCTACGAGCAGTACTTC
clone size: few; J gene: TRBJ2-7; D gene: TRBD2; V gene: TRBV20-1; CDR3 protein: CSAPLAGGTHEQYF; CDR3 DNA: TGCAGTGCTCCACTAGCGGGAGGGACCCACGAGCAGTACTTC
clone size: many; J gene: TRBJ1-3; D gene: TRBD1; V gene: TRBV15; CDR3 protein: CATSRPGQVSGNTIYF; CDR3 DNA: TGTGCCACCAGCAGACCGGGACAGGTCTCTGGAAACACCATATATTTT
clone size: .; J gene: TRBJ1-1; D gene: .; V gene: TRBV3-1; CDR3 protein: CACSQEWGANMNTEAFF; CDR3 DNA: TGTGCCTGCAGCCAAGAGTGGGGGGCGAACATGAACACTGAAGCTTTCTTT
clone size: many; J gene: TRBJ1-1; D gene: .; V gene: TRBV12-3/TRBV12-4; CDR3 protein: CASSPKEMNTEAFF; CDR3 DNA: TGTGCCAGCAGTCCTAAGGAGATGAACACTGAAGCTTTCTTT
clone size: .; J gene: TRBJ2-5; D gene: TRBD1; V gene: TRBV7-8; CDR3 protein: CASSFPGQAATHYF; CDR3 DNA: TGTGCCAGCAGCTTCCCCGGACAGGCGGCGACCCATTACTTC
clone size: many; J gene: TRBJ2-4; D gene: .; V gene: TRBV29-1; CDR3 protein: CSVGGIAKNIQYF; CDR3 DNA: TGCAGCGTTGGAGGGATAGCCAAAAACATTCAGTACTTC
clone size: many; J gene: TRBJ2-5; D gene: .; V gene: TRBV6-2/TRBV6-3; CDR3 protein: CASSSPEGETQYF; CDR3 DNA: TGTGCCAGCAGTTCCCCCGAGGGAGAGACCCAGTACTTC
clone size: few; J gene: TRBJ2-7; D gene: .; V gene: TRBV9; CDR3 protein: CASSVGGSYEQYF; CDR3 DNA: TGTGCCAGCAGCGTAGGCGGATCCTACGAGCAGTACTTC
clone size: many; J gene: TRBJ2-7; D gene: .; V gene: TRBV7-9; CDR3 protein: CASSPSETSTNEQYF; CDR3 DNA: TGTGCCAGCAGCCCCTCAGAAACTAGCACCAACGAGCAGTACTTC
clone size: few; J gene: TRBJ2-7; D gene: .; V gene: TRBV6-2/TRBV6-3; CDR3 protein: CASRAGHEQYF; CDR3 DNA: TGTGCCAGCAGGGCGGGACACGAGCAGTACTTC
clone size: few; J gene: TRBJ1-3; D gene: .; V gene: TRBV29-1; CDR3 protein: CSVSGSSSGNTIYF; CDR3 DNA: TGCAGCGTTTCGGGATCTAGCTCTGGAAACACCATATATTTT
clone size: few; J gene: TRBJ1-5; D gene: TRBD1; V gene: TRBV5-1; CDR3 protein: CASSLEGPQGNQPQHF; CDR3 DNA: TGCGCCAGCAGCTTGGAGGGTCCACAGGGGAACCAGCCCCAGCATTTT
clone size: .; J gene: TRBJ2-7; D gene: TRBD1; V gene: TRBV27; CDR3 protein: CASSLTGNPEQYF; CDR3 DNA: TGTGCCAGCAGCCTGACAGGGAACCCCGAGCAGTACTTC
clone size: .; J gene: TRBJ2-7; D gene: .; V gene: TRBV28; CDR3 protein: CARSAGRSEQYF; CDR3 DNA: TGTGCCAGGAGCGCGGGGCGTAGCGAGCAGTACTTC
clone size: many; J gene: TRBJ2-3; D gene: TRBD2; V gene: TRBV9; CDR3 protein: CASSVHLAGGTDTQYF; CDR3 DNA: TGTGCCAGCAGCGTACACCTAGCGGGAGGGACAGATACGCAGTATTTT
clone size: many; J gene: TRBJ1-2; D gene: .; V gene: TRBV4-3; CDR3 protein: CASSQDGGSPVYGYTF; CDR3 DNA: TGCGCCAGCAGCCAAGATGGAGGATCGCCCGTCTATGGCTACACCTTC
clone size: many; J gene: TRBJ2-1; D gene: .; V gene: TRBV6-5; CDR3 protein: CASSSPPNEQFF; CDR3 DNA: TGTGCCAGCAGTTCCCCTCCCAATGAGCAGTTCTTC
clone size: many; J gene: TRBJ2-7; D gene: .; V gene: TRBV7-9; CDR3 protein: CASSLIPASGVRYEQYF; CDR3 DNA: TGTGCCAGCAGCTTAATCCCCGCGTCCGGGGTTCGCTACGAGCAGTACTTC
clone size: many; J gene: TRBJ2-3; D gene: .; V gene: TRBV2; CDR3 protein: CASSEAPWGVKDTQYF; CDR3 DNA: TGTGCCAGCAGTGAAGCGCCTTGGGGGGTGAAAGATACGCAGTATTTT
clone size: many; J gene: TRBJ1-1; D gene: .; V gene: TRBV20-1; CDR3 protein: CSATDNTEAFF; CDR3 DNA: TGCAGTGCCACCGATAACACTGAAGCTTTCTTT
clone size: many; J gene: TRBJ2-7; D gene: TRBD1; V gene: TRBV27; CDR3 protein: CASIKGQGAGGEQYF; CDR3 DNA: TGTGCCAGCATTAAGGGACAGGGGGCGGGCGGCGAGCAGTACTTC
clone size: many; J gene: TRBJ2-5; D gene: .; V gene: TRBV27; CDR3 protein: CASSSDQETQYF; CDR3 DNA: TGTGCCAGCAGTTCAGACCAAGAGACCCAGTACTTC
clone size: many; J gene: TRBJ1-5; D gene: TRBD1; V gene: TRBV12-3/TRBV12-4; CDR3 protein: CASSLGTGMGRNQPQHF; CDR3 DNA: TGTGCCAGCAGTCTCGGGACAGGGATGGGGCGCAATCAGCCCCAGCATTTT
clone size: few; J gene: TRBJ2-1; D gene: .; V gene: TRBV27; CDR3 protein: CASSLRGTYNEQFF; CDR3 DNA: TGTGCCAGCAGTTTACGGGGGACCTACAATGAGCAGTTCTTC
clone size: .; J gene: TRBJ2-7; D gene: .; V gene: TRBV6-6; CDR3 protein: CASISGSSYEQYF; CDR3 DNA: TGTGCCAGCATAAGTGGCTCCTCCTACGAGCAGTACTTC
clone size: many; J gene: TRBJ2-5; D gene: TRBD2; V gene: TRBV12-3/TRBV12-4; CDR3 protein: CASSLEGSGRSRETQYF; CDR3 DNA: TGTGCCAGCAGTTTAGAGGGTAGCGGGAGGTCCCGAGAGACCCAGTACTTC
clone size: .; J gene: TRBJ2-5; D gene: .; V gene: TRBV29-1; CDR3 protein: CSVEEVGMKTQYF; CDR3 DNA: TGCAGCGTTGAAGAGGTGGGAATGAAAACCCAGTACTTC
clone size: many; J gene: TRBJ1-2; D gene: TRBD1; V gene: TRBV9; CDR3 protein: CASSVSGQGTNYGYTF; CDR3 DNA: TGTGCCAGCAGCGTTTCCGGACAGGGGACTAACTATGGCTACACCTTC
clone size: many; J gene: TRBJ2-3; D gene: .; V gene: TRBV29-1; CDR3 protein: CSVFQGSTDTQYF; CDR3 DNA: TGCAGCGTTTTTCAGGGAAGCACAGATACGCAGTATTTT
clone size: many; J gene: TRBJ1-2; D gene: .; V gene: TRBV4-3; CDR3 protein: CASSQETVNYGYTF; CDR3 DNA: TGCGCCAGCAGCCAAGAGACCGTGAACTATGGCTACACCTTC
clone size: .; J gene: TRBJ2-3; D gene: TRBD2; V gene: TRBV4-2; CDR3 protein: CASSQGIAGHITDTQYF; CDR3 DNA: TGTGCCAGCAGCCAGGGAATAGCGGGACACATAACAGATACGCAGTATTTT
clone size: .; J gene: TRBJ2-3; D gene: TRBD1; V gene: TRBV7-3; CDR3 protein: CASSSLDRGHGDTQYF; CDR3 DNA: TGTGCCAGCAGCTCATTGGACAGGGGGCACGGAGATACGCAGTATTTT
clone size: once; J gene: TRBJ2-1; D gene: .; V gene: TRBV18; CDR3 protein: CASSAGNNYNEQFF; CDR3 DNA: TGTGCCAGCTCAGCAGGGAATAACTACAATGAGCAGTTCTTC
clone size: many; J gene: TRBJ2-1; D gene: .; V gene: TRBV5-1; CDR3 protein: CASSVKGLEQFF; CDR3 DNA: TGCGCCAGCAGCGTTAAGGGACTTGAGCAGTTCTTC
clone size: few; J gene: TRBJ1-2; D gene: TRBD1; V gene: TRBV5-5; CDR3 protein: CASSGQVYGYTF; CDR3 DNA: TGTGCCAGCAGCGGACAGGTCTATGGCTACACCTTC
clone size: many; J gene: TRBJ1-1; D gene: .; V gene: TRBV7-9; CDR3 protein: CASSLITGVAEAFF; CDR3 DNA: TGTGCCAGCAGCTTAATTACGGGGGTAGCTGAAGCTTTCTTT
clone size: many; J gene: TRBJ2-3; D gene: .; V gene: TRBV20-1; CDR3 protein: CSAPRASGVSTDTQYF; CDR3 DNA: TGCAGTGCTCCCAGAGCTAGTGGTGTGAGCACAGATACGCAGTATTTT
clone size: many; J gene: TRBJ2-3; D gene: .; V gene: TRBV29-1; CDR3 protein: CSAREDTQYF; CDR3 DNA: TGCAGCGCAAGAGAGGATACGCAGTATTTT
clone size: many; J gene: TRBJ2-3; D gene: TRBD2; V gene: TRBV10-3; CDR3 protein: CAISGGGGLSTDTQYF; CDR3 DNA: TGTGCCATCAGTGGAGGCGGGGGGTTAAGCACAGATACGCAGTATTTT
clone size: few; J gene: TRBJ2-5; D gene: TRBD1; V gene: TRBV9; CDR3 protein: CASSPLTGTQETQYF; CDR3 DNA: TGTGCCAGCAGCCCATTGACAGGGACCCAAGAGACCCAGTACTTC
clone size: .; J gene: TRBJ2-7; D gene: .; V gene: TRBV4-3; CDR3 protein: CASSQDYGRGEKEYF; CDR3 DNA: TGCGCCAGCAGCCAAGATTATGGAAGGGGGGAGAAGGAGTACTTC
clone size: many; J gene: TRBJ1-5; D gene: .; V gene: TRBV28; CDR3 protein: CASSDWTFQGQPQHF; CDR3 DNA: TGTGCCAGCAGTGATTGGACATTTCAAGGTCAGCCCCAGCATTTT
clone size: many; J gene: TRBJ2-1; D gene: .; V gene: TRBV4-2; CDR3 protein: CASSQDRVNEQFF; CDR3 DNA: TGTGCCAGCAGCCAAGATAGGGTAAATGAGCAGTTCTTC
clone size: few; J gene: TRBJ1-4; D gene: .; V gene: TRBV28; CDR3 protein: CASSISGTWNEKLFF; CDR3 DNA: TGTGCCAGCAGTATCTCCGGGACATGGAATGAAAAACTGTTTTTT
clone size: .; J gene: TRBJ2-7; D gene: .; V gene: TRBV7-9; CDR3 protein: CASSQTGSSSYEQYF; CDR3 DNA: TGTGCCAGCAGCCAGACCGGGTCGTCCTCCTACGAGCAGTACTTC
clone size: many; J gene: TRBJ2-7; D gene: .; V gene: TRBV6-4; CDR3 protein: CASSDSKNEQYF; CDR3 DNA: TGTGCCAGCAGTGACTCGAAGAACGAGCAGTACTTC
clone size: .; J gene: TRBJ2-7; D gene: .; V gene: TRBV4-2; CDR3 protein: CASSQFKETTSYEQYF; CDR3 DNA: TGTGCCAGCAGCCAATTCAAGGAGACAACTTCCTACGAGCAGTACTTC
clone size: many; J gene: TRBJ2-3; D gene: .; V gene: TRBV20-1; CDR3 protein: CSASDEQDTQYF; CDR3 DNA: TGCAGTGCTAGTGATGAGCAGGATACGCAGTATTTT
clone size: .; J gene: TRBJ1-1; D gene: .; V gene: TRBV15; CDR3 protein: CATSRVPTEAFF; CDR3 DNA: TGTGCCACCAGCAGAGTTCCCACTGAAGCTTTCTTT
clone size: many; J gene: TRBJ2-5; D gene: TRBD1; V gene: TRBV5-1; CDR3 protein: CASSFNDRVETQYF; CDR3 DNA: TGCGCCAGCAGCTTCAACGACAGGGTTGAGACCCAGTACTTC